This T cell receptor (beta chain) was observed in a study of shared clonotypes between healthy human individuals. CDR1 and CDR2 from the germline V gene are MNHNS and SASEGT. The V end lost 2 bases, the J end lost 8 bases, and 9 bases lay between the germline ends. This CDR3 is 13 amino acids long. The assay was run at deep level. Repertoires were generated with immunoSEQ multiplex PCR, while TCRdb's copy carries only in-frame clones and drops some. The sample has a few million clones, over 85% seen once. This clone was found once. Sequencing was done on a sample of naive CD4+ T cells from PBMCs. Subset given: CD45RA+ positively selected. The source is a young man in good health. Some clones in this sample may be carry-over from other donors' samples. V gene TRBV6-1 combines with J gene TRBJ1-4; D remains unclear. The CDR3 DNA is TGTGCCAGCAGTGAAAGTAGTAGGGAAAAACTGTTTTTT. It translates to CASSESSREKLFF.